The subject of this entry is one TCR beta chain. Its antigen is unidentified. This specimen comes from a study of STAT3 mutations in large granular lymphocyte leukemia. Study-wide results and limits: In some patients, a small highly pathogenic clone possibly went undetected. Clonal expansion was inferred from other time points because no sample existed at each clone's first appearance. Some patients had dominant TCR clones larger than their STAT3 mutant burden. At least one immunodominant TCR beta clonotype appeared in every T-cell large granular lymphocyte leukemia patient. All newly emerging clones after therapy were STAT3 wild type.

TCRdb's table, derived via immunoSEQ multiplex PCR, lists solely in-frame clones and lacks some. The sample includes approximately 11,000 clones, over 75% of them seen just once. V lost 8 bases and J lost 0, with 11 bases in between. The CDR3 contains 14 residues. The germline gives CDR1 PRHDT, CDR2 FYEKMQ (reference sequence). The sequence was collected from an elderly man with T-cell large granular lymphocyte leukemia. Some clones in this sample may be carry-over from other donors' samples. The chain recombines TRBV13 with TRBJ2-1; D is ambiguous. Input material: peripheral blood mononuclear cells. DNA for the CDR3: TGTGCCAGCCGTACCAGGAGCTCCTACAATGAGCAGTTCTTC. It specifies CASRTRSSYNEQFF.